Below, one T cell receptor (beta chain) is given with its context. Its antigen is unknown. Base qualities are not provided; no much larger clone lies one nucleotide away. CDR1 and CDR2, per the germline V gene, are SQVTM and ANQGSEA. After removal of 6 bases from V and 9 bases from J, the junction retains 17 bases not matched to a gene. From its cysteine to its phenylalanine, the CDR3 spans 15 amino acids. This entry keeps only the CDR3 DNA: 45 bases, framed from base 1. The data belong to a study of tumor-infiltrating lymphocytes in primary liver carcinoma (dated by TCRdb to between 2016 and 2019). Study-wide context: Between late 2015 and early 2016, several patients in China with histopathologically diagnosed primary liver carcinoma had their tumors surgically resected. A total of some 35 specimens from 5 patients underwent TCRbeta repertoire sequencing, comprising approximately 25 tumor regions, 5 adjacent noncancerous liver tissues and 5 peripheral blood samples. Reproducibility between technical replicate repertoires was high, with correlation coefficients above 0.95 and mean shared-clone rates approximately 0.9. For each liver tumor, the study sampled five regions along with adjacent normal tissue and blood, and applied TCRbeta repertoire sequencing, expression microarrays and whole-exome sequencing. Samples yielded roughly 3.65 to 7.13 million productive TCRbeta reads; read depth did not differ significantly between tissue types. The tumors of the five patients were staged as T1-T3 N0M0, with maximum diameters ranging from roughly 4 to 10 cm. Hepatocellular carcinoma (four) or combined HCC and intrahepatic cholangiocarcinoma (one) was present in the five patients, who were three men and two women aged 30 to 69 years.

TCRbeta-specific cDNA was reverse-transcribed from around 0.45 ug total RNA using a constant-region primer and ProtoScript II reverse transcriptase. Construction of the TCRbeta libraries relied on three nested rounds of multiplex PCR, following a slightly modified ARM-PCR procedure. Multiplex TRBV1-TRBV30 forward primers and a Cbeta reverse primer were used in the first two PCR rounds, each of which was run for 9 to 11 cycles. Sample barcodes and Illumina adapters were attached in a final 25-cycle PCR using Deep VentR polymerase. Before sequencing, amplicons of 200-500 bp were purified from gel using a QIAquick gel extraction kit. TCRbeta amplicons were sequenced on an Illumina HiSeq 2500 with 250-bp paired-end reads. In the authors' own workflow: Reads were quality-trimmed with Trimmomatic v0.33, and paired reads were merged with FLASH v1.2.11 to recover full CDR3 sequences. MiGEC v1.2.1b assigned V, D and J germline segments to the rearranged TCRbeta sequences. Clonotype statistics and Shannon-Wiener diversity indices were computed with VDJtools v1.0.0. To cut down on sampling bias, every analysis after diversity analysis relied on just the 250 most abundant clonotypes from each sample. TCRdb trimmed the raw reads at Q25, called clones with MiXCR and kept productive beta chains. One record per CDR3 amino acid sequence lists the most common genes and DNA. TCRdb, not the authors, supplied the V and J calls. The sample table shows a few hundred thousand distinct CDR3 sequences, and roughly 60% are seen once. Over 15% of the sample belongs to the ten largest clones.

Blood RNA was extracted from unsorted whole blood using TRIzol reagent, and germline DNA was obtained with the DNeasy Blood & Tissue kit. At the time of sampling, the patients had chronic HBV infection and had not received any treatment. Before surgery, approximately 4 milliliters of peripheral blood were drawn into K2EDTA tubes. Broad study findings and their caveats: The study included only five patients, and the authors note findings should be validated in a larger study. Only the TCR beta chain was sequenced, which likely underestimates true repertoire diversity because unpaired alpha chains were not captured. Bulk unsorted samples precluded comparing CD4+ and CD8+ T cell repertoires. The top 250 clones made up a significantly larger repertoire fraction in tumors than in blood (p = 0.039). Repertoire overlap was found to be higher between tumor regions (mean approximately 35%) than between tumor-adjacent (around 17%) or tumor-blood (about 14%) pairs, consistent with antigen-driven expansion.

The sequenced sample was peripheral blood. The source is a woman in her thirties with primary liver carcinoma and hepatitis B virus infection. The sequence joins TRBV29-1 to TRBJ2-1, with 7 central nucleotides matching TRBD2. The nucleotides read TGCAGCGTCTCTCGACCAGCGGGATTTCAGGTTGAGCAGTTCTTC. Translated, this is CSVSRPAGFQVEQFF.